In its sample, the clone carrying this TCR beta chain was seen once. Time point here: healthy volunteer bleed at 2 weeks. Unfractionated whole blood served as the source for total RNA extraction. The entry originates in a study of human T cells and chemical hapten exposure. Germline V gene sequence: CDR1 SGHDT, CDR2 YYEEEE. J gave up 0 bases and V 1 base, and 11 bases lay outside the gene matches. This CDR3 comprises 18 residues. TCRdb independently ran MiXCR on the RACE reads; one entry per CDR3 protein. The profile shows some 120,000 distinct CDR3 sequences, approximately 9% of them singletons. This TCR was recovered from a male donor in good health. Some clones in this sample may be carry-over from other donors' samples. The chain is built from TRBV5-6 and TRBJ2-3, with TRBD2 matching over 7 bases. Sequencing used whole blood. This CDR3 reads CASSLWEGIYSSTDTQYF. The CDR3 coding sequence is TGTGCCAGCAGCTTGTGGGAGGGCATCTACAGTAGCACAGATACGCAGTATTTT.